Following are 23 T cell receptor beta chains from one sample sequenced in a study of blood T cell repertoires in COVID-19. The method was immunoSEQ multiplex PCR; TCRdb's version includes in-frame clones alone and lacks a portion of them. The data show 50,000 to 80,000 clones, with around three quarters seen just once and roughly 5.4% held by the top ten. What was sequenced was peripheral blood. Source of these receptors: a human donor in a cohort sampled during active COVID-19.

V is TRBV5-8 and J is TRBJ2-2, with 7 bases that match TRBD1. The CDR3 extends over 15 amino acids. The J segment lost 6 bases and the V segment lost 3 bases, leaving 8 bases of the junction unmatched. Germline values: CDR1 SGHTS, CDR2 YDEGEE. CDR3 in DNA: TGTGCCAGCAGCTCTCACCTTGGACAGGCCGGGGAGCTGTTTTTT. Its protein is CASSSHLGQAGELFF.

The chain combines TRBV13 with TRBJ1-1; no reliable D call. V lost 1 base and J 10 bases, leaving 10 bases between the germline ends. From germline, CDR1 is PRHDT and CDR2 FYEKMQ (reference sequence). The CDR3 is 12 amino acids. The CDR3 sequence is CASSLVREGAFF. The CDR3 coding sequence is TGTGCCAGCAGCTTAGTTCGGGAAGGAGCTTTCTTT.

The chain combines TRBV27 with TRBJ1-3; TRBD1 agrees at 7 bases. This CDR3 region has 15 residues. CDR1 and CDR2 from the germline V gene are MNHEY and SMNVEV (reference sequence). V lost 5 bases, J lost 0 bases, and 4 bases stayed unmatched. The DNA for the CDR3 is TGTGCCAGCAGTCAACAGGGGAACTCTGGAAACACCATATATTTT. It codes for CASSQQGNSGNTIYF.

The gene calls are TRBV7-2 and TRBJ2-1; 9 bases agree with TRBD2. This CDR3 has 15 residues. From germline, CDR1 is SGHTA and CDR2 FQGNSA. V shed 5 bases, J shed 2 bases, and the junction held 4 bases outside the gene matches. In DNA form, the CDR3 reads TGTGCCAGCAGCACGACTAGCGGAGCCTACAATGAGCAGTTCTTC. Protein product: CASSTTSGAYNEQFF.

The CDR3 protein is CASSLVGGTGSQYF. In DNA, the CDR3 is TGTGCCAGCAGCTTGGTCGGGGGGACGGGGAGCCAGTACTTC. The chain couples TRBV5-6 to TRBJ2-5, with 7 bases matching TRBD2. In germline, CDR1 is SGHDT, CDR2 YYEEEE. V was clipped by 0 bases and J by 10 bases; unmatched bases: 9. This CDR3 comprises 14 residues.

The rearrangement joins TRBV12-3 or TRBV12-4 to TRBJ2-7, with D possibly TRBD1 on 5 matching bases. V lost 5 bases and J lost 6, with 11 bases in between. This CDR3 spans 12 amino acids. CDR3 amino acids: CASSQTGGEQYF. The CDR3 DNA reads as TGTGCCAGCAGTCAAACAGGTGGCGAGCAGTACTTC.

The DNA of the CDR3 is TGTGCCAGCAGCTTAACCGCACTAGCGGGGGGGCTCCAGTTCTTC. Its protein is CASSLTALAGGLQFF. The chain joins TRBV11-2 to TRBJ2-1; 13 bases are shared with TRBD2. The J segment lost 13 bases and the V segment lost 2 bases, leaving 8 bases of the junction unmatched. Germline CDR1 SGHAT, CDR2 FQNNGV. The CDR3 is 15 amino acids.

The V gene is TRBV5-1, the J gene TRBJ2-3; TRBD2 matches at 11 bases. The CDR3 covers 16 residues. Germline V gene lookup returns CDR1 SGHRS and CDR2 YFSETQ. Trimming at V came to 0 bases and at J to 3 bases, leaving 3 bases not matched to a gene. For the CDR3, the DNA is TGCGCCAGCAGCTTGGGTGGGACTAGCGGAACAGATACGCAGTATTTT. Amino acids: CASSLGGTSGTDTQYF.

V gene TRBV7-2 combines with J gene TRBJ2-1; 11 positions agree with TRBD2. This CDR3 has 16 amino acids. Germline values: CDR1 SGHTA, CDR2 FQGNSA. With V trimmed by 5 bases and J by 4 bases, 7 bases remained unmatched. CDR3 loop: CASSISGTSGYNEQFF. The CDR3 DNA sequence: TGTGCCAGCAGCATCTCCGGGACTAGCGGATACAATGAGCAGTTCTTC.

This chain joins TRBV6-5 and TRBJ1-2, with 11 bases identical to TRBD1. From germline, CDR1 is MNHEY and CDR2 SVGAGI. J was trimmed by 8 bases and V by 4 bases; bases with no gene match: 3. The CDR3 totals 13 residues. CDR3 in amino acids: CASSSDRGRGYTF. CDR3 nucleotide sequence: TGTGCCAGCAGTTCGGACAGGGGGCGCGGCTACACCTTC.

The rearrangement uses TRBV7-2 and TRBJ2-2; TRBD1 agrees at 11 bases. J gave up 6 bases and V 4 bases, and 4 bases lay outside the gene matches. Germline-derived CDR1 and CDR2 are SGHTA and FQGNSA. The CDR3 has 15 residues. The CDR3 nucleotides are TGTGCCAGCAGCTATAAGGGACAGGGGGCCGGGGAGCTGTTTTTT. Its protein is CASSYKGQGAGELFF.

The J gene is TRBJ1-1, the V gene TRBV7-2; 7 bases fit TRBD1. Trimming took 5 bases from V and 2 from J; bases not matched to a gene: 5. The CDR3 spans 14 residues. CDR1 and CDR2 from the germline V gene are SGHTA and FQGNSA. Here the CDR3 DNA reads TGTGCCAGCAGCAGGGGGCCGGTAAACACTGAAGCTTTCTTT. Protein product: CASSRGPVNTEAFF. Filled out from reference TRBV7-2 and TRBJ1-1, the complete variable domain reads GAGVSQSPSNKVTEKGKDVELRCDPISGHTALYWYRQSLGQGLEFLIYFQGNSAPDKSGLPSDRFSAERTGGSVSTLTIQRTQQEDSAVYLCASSRGPVNTEAFFGQGTRLTVV.

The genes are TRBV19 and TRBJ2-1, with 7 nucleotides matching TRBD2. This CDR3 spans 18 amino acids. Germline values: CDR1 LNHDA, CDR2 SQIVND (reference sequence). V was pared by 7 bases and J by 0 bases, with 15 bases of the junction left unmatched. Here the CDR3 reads CASIAPRSGMRSYNEQFF. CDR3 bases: TGTGCCAGTATAGCCCCTAGGAGCGGGATGCGCTCCTACAATGAGCAGTTCTTC. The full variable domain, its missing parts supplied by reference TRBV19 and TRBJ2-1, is DGGITQSPKYLFRKEGQNVTLSCEQNLNHDAMYWYRQDPGQGLRLIYYSQIVNDFQKGDIAEGYSVSREKKESFPLTVTSAQKNPTAFYLCASIAPRSGMRSYNEQFFGPGTRLTVL.

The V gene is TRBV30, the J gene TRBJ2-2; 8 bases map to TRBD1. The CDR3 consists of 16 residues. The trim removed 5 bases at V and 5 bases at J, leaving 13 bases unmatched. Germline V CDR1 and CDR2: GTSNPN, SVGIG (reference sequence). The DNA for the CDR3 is TGTGCCTGGGGACGATTGGGACAGGCAAGGACCGGGGAGCTGTTTTTT. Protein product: CAWGRLGQARTGELFF. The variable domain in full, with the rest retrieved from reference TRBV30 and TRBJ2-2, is SQTIHQWPATLVQPVGSPLSLECTVEGTSNPNLYWYRQAAGRGLQLLFYSVGIGQISSEVPQNLSASRPQDRQFILSSKKLLLSDSGFYLCAWGRLGQARTGELFFGEGSRLTVL.

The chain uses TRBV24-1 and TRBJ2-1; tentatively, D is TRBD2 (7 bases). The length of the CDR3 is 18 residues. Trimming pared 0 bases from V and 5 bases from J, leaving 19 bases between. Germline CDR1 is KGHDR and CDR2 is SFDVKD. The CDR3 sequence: CATSDLPSSGGANNEQFF. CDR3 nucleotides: TGTGCCACCAGTGATTTGCCGTCGAGTGGGGGGGCCAACAATGAGCAGTTCTTC.

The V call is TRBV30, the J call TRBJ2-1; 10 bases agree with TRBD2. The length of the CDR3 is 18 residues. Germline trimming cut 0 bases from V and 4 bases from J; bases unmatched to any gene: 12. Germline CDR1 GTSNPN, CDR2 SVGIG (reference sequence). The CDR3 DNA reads TGTGCCTGGAGTGTTCGGACTAGCGGAATATTTACTTACAATGAGCAGTTCTTC. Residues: CAWSVRTSGIFTYNEQFF.

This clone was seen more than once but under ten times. CDR3 sequence (DNA): TGTGCCAGCAGCCGCGACAGGGTCCCAAATTCACCCCTCCACTTT. Translated, it gives CASSRDRVPNSPLHF. This chain connects TRBV5-4 to TRBJ1-6; 7 bases map to TRBD1. V shed 4 bases and J 7 bases; nucleotides not matched to a gene: 8. CDR3 length: 15 amino acids. Per germline, CDR1 SGHNT and CDR2 YYREEE (reference sequence).

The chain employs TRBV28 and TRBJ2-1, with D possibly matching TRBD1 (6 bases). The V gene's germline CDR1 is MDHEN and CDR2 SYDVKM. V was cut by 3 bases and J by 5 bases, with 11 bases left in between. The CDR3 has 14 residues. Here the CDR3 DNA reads TGTGCCAGCAGTTTTCCCGAGGGGGACAATGAGCAGTTCTTC. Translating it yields CASSFPEGDNEQFF.

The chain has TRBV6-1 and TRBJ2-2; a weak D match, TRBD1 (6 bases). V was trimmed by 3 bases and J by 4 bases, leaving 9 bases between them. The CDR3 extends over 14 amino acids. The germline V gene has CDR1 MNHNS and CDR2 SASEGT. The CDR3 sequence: CASSEDSSTGELFF. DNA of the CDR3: TGTGCCAGCAGTGAGGACAGTTCCACCGGGGAGCTGTTTTTT.

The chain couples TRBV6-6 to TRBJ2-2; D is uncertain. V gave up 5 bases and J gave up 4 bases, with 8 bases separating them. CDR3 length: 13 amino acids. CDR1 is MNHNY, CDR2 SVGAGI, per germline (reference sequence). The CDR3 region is CASSSSRTGELFF. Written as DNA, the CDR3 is TGTGCCAGCAGTAGTTCGCGCACCGGGGAGCTGTTTTTT.

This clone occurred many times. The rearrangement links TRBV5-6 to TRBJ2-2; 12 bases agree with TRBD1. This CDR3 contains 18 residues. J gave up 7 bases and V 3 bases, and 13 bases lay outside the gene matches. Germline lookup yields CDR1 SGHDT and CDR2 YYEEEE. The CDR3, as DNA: TGTGCCAGCAGCTGGGGCTCCGGGACAGGGGGCCGGGGCGGGGAGCTGTTTTTT. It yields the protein CASSWGSGTGGRGGELFF.

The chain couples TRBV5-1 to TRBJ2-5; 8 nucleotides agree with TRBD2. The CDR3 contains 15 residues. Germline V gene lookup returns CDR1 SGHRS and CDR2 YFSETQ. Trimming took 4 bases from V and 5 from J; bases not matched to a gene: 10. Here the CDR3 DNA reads TGCGCCAGCAGCGACATTAGCGGGGCTCAGGAGACCCAGTACTTC. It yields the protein CASSDISGAQETQYF.

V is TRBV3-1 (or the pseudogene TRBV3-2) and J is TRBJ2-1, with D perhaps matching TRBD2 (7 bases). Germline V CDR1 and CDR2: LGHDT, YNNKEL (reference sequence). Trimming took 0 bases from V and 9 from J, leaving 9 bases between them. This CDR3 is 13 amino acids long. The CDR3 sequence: CASSQDRGGEQFF. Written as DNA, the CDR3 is TGTGCCAGCAGCCAAGATAGGGGGGGTGAGCAGTTCTTC.